The 24 T cell receptor beta chains listed next were all sequenced from one sample in a study of T cells in Graves' hyperthyroidism and ophthalmopathy. RNA transcripts provided the source from which TCR beta CDR3 regions were amplified. A set of HTBI primers served as the primers for a first-round RT-PCR of the TCR CDR3. TCRdb ran MiXCR on the multiplex PCR reads and lists one entry per CDR3 protein. The table records approximately 530,000 distinct CDR3 sequences, around 17% of them present only once. The sequenced sample was blood. The receptors come from a woman aged 18-35 years with Graves' hyperthyroidism.

Regarding this clonotype: A read error may account for a junction end that differs from germline. The chain couples TRBV18 to TRBJ1-2; TRBD1 might be the D (6 bases). CDR1 is KGHSH, CDR2 LQKENI, per germline. The CDR3 is made up of 13 amino acids. CDR3 sequence reads: CASSPGQNYGFTF. The CDR3 DNA follows: TGTGCCAGCTCACCAGGACAGAACTATGGCTTCACCTTC.

This clonotype was seen at least ten times. The rearrangement uses TRBV12-5 and TRBJ2-3; 12 bases align to TRBD2. The J segment lost 1 base and the V segment lost 6 bases, leaving 2 bases of the junction unmatched. From germline, CDR1 is LGHNT and CDR2 FRNRAP. The CDR3 is 15 amino acids. CDR3 coding DNA: TGTGCTAGTGGCACTAGCGGGGGGCGCACAGATACGCAGTATTTT. As protein: CASGTSGGRTDTQYF.

This clonotype was recorded many times. This chain connects TRBV4-1 to TRBJ2-1; D ambiguous. Trimming left V 3 bases short and J 0 bases short, with 6 bases between. CDR3 length: 14 amino acids. From germline, CDR1 is MGHRA and CDR2 YSYEKL. CDR3: CASSQLSSYNEQFF. The CDR3 DNA follows: TGCGCCAGCAGCCAGCTTAGCTCCTACAATGAGCAGTTCTTC.

This clonotype has a handful of counts. The rearrangement uses TRBV6-6 and TRBJ2-7, with 16 bases aligning to TRBD2. Germline V lookup: CDR1 MNHNY, CDR2 SVGAGI (reference sequence). This CDR3 has 14 residues. J lost 9 bases, V lost 2 bases, and 1 base had no gene match. The CDR3 DNA reads as TGTGCCAGCAGTTACGGGACTAGCGGGGGGGCGCAGTACTTC. Translation gives CASSYGTSGGAQYF.

This clonotype was observed many times. J is TRBJ2-7 and V is TRBV2, with D hard to call. V gave up 5 bases and J gave up 4 bases, with 12 bases separating them. The length of the CDR3 is 13 residues. From germline, CDR1 is SNHLY and CDR2 FYNNEI. CDR3 in DNA: TGTGCCAGCAGTATTAAGGCGTCTTACGAGCAGTACTTC. It yields the protein CASSIKASYEQYF.

This clonotype occurred once. A much larger clone lies a single base off, so this may be a read error. V is TRBV4-3 and J is TRBJ2-1; the D call may be TRBD1 or TRBD2 (5 bases each). CDR3 size: 17 residues. Germline V gene data show CDR1 as LGHNA and CDR2 as YSLEER. V was clipped by 0 bases and J by 2 bases, with 14 bases between them. The CDR3: CASSQEQSQGPYNEQFF. In DNA form, the CDR3 reads TGCGCCAGCAGCCAAGAACAATCGCAGGGACCCTACAATGAGCAGTTCTTC.

The chain combines TRBV5-1 with TRBJ1-5; possibly TRBD1 for D (5 bases). Germline V gene data show CDR1 as SGHRS and CDR2 as YFSETQ. Trimming took off 4 bases at V and 0 bases at J, with 14 bases between the two ends. The CDR3 consists of 16 residues. The CDR3 DNA reads as TGCGCCAGCAGCCCTGGTGGGGGATATAGCAATCAGCCCCAGCATTTT. It specifies CASSPGGGYSNQPQHF.

In this sample, this clonotype turned up once. Being one base from a much bigger clone, this may be a read error. The chain links TRBV5-1 to TRBJ2-7; tentatively, D is TRBD1 (6 bases). Germline V CDR1 and CDR2: SGHRS, YFSETQ. V was pared by 5 bases and J by 5 bases, with 17 bases between. This CDR3 comprises 14 residues. The CDR3 loop is CASSRRDTANEQYF. The CDR3 DNA reads as TGCGCCAGCAGTCGCCGGGACACCGCTAACGAGCAGTACTTC.

The V and J genes are TRBV19 and TRBJ2-3, with no clear D. Germline V gene sequence: CDR1 LNHDA, CDR2 SQIVND (reference sequence). V dropped 7 bases and J dropped 2 bases, with 16 bases sitting between them. The CDR3 has 15 residues. CDR3 DNA: TGTGCCAGTAACAACTGGGATCTCGACACAGATACGCAGTATTTT. Its translation: CASNNWDLDTDTQYF.

This clonotype was seen at least ten times. The rearrangement links TRBV7-2 to TRBJ2-5, with 10 bases identical to TRBD2. V shed 1 base, J shed 2 bases, and the junction held 4 bases outside the gene matches. The CDR3 consists of 16 residues. From germline, CDR1 is SGHTA and CDR2 FQGNSA. CDR3 in DNA: TGTGCCAGCAGCTTAGAAGCTAGCGGGGGTCAAGAGACCCAGTACTTC. This gives the protein CASSLEASGGQETQYF.

V and J are TRBV24-1 and TRBJ1-2; possibly TRBD1 for D (6 bases). The CDR3 has 12 amino acids. V was clipped by 5 bases and J by 7 bases, with 10 bases between them. Germline CDR1 reads KGHDR; CDR2 reads SFDVKD. The CDR3 loop reads CATSVQGGGYTF. The CDR3 DNA follows: TGTGCCACCAGTGTACAGGGCGGTGGCTACACCTTC.

This clonotype was seen only a few times. This rearrangement joins TRBV18 to TRBJ1-2, with TRBD1 as a possible D gene (5 bases). Germline CDR1 reads KGHSH; CDR2 reads LQKENI. The V gene lost 3 bases and the J gene lost 2 bases, with 16 bases spanning the gap. The CDR3 contains 16 residues. CDR3 amino acids: CASSPLPGNLNYGYTF. In DNA, the CDR3 is TGTGCCAGCTCACCCTTACCAGGGAACTTAAACTATGGCTACACCTTC.

This clonotype was recorded a few times. The chain combines TRBV9 with TRBJ2-7; TRBD2 aligns across 14 bases. The germline gives CDR1 SGDLS, CDR2 YYNGEE. The CDR3 runs to 16 residues. With V trimmed by 4 bases and J by 3 bases, 6 bases remained unmatched. CDR3 nucleotide sequence: TGTGCCAGCAGCAGAGGGACTAGCGGGAGAGGCTACGAGCAGTACTTC. Amino acid sequence: CASSRGTSGRGYEQYF.

In this sample, this clonotype turned up many times. The V gene is TRBV12-3 or TRBV12-4, the J gene TRBJ1-5; 7 positions agree with TRBD1. The CDR3 loop spans 14 amino acids. V gave up 2 bases and J gave up 7 bases; unmatched junction bases: 5. In DNA form, the CDR3 reads TGTGCCAGCAGTTTAAAGACAGGGAGACAGCCCCAGCATTTT. It specifies CASSLKTGRQPQHF.

This chain uses TRBV4-1 with TRBJ2-5; D gene unclear. This CDR3 has 11 amino acids. V shed 0 bases and J shed 13 bases, with 9 bases lying between them. In germline, CDR1 is MGHRA, CDR2 YSYEKL. In DNA, the CDR3 is TGCGCCAGCAGCCAAGACAGAAGACGGTACTTC. It specifies CASSQDRRRYF.

J is TRBJ2-7 and V is TRBV7-9; TRBD2 matches at 7 bases. The CDR3 totals 16 residues. The germline CDR1 and CDR2 sequences are SEHNR and FQNEAQ (reference sequence). Losses at the gene ends were 5 bases for V and 1 base for J; bases not matched to a gene: 11. CDR3 bases: TGTGCCAGCAGCCCCCCCTGGGGGGGTAGGTCCTACGAGCAGTACTTC. It yields the protein CASSPPWGGRSYEQYF.

The chain links TRBV6-1 to TRBJ2-1; 14 bases align to TRBD2. Germline V lookup: CDR1 MNHNS, CDR2 SASEGT. The CDR3 covers 14 residues. CDR3 DNA: TGTGCTAGCTCAAGACTAGCGGGAGGGCTTAAGCAGTTCTTC. Its protein is CASSRLAGGLKQFF.

The rearrangement uses TRBV4-3 and TRBJ2-1, with a tentative D call TRBD2 (5 bases). Trimming took off 2 bases at V and 4 bases at J, with 15 bases between the two ends. Germline V CDR1 and CDR2: LGHNA, YSLEER. The CDR3 extends over 16 amino acids. CDR3 DNA: TGCGCCAGCAGCCAATCTTGGCTAGCTTATTACAATGAGCAGTTCTTC. Translated, it gives CASSQSWLAYYNEQFF.

The table lists this clonotype with a few counts. The chain has TRBV12-3 or TRBV12-4 and TRBJ2-2; D perhaps matches TRBD2 (5 bases). V dropped 6 bases and J dropped 5 bases, with 16 bases sitting between them. The CDR3 is 15 residues long. This CDR3 reads CASSLTPSGTGELFF. CDR3 nucleotides: TGTGCCAGCAGCTTGACACCCTCGGGGACCGGGGAGCTGTTTTTT.

This clonotype was seen ten or more times. The chain is built from TRBV7-2 and TRBJ2-5; 7 bases line up with TRBD1. The length of the CDR3 is 14 residues. J was trimmed by 7 bases and V by 6 bases; bases with no gene match: 11. Germline CDR1 SGHTA, CDR2 FQGNSA. The chain's CDR3 is CASSFRQGIGTQYF. In DNA, the CDR3 is TGTGCCAGCAGTTTTAGACAGGGAATTGGGACCCAGTACTTC.

This clonotype was counted a few times. The chain combines TRBV3-1 with TRBJ2-3; D unclear. V lost 2 bases to trimming and J lost 2 bases, with 11 bases between them. This CDR3 comprises 15 residues. The germline V gene encodes CDR1 LGHDT and CDR2 YNNKEL (reference sequence). The CDR3 region is CASSQLVTPTDTQYF. DNA for the CDR3: TGTGCCAGCAGCCAACTCGTTACCCCCACAGATACGCAGTATTTT.

The chain recombines TRBV7-9 with TRBJ2-5; D remains ambiguous. The CDR3 length is 12 residues. Germline assignment: CDR1 SEHNR and CDR2 FQNEAQ (reference sequence). The V end was cut by 4 bases, the J end by 3 bases, with 6 bases between. The CDR3 protein is CASSYGEETQYF. CDR3 DNA sequence: TGTGCCAGCAGCTATGGGGAAGAGACCCAGTACTTC. The full variable domain, rest sourced from reference TRBV7-9 and TRBJ2-5, is DTGVSQNPRHKITKRGQNVTFRCDPISEHNRLYWYRQTLGQGPEFLTYFQNEAQLEKSRLLSDRFSAERPKGSFSTLEIQRTEQGDSAMYLCASSYGEETQYFGPGTRLLVL.

This clonotype was observed many times. The chain has TRBV7-2 and TRBJ1-6, with D tentatively TRBD1 (5 bases). Germline CDR1 reads SGHTA; CDR2 reads FQGNSA. CDR3 length: 14 residues. V shed 0 bases and J shed 7 bases, with 7 bases lying between them. The CDR3 coding sequence is TGTGCCAGCAGCTTAGCAGGGGACAATTCACCCCTCCACTTT. As protein: CASSLAGDNSPLHF.

This clonotype was observed a handful of times. The rearrangement joins TRBV9 to TRBJ1-1; no firm D call. This CDR3 comprises 14 residues. The V gene lost 0 bases and the J gene lost 6 bases, with 12 bases spanning the gap. Germline values: CDR1 SGDLS, CDR2 YYNGEE. The CDR3 here is CASSVAGVGAEAFF. CDR3 bases: TGTGCCAGCAGCGTAGCTGGGGTAGGCGCTGAAGCTTTCTTT.